A single sample is the source of the 20 T cell receptor beta chains below, sequenced in a study of cytomegalovirus exposure and HLA in healthy donors. Both 60 Vbeta primers and 13 Jbeta primers went into the PCR. Using immunoSEQ multiplex PCR, the repertoire was profiled, and TCRdb retains in-frame clones only, with some absent. The sample carries about 170,000 clones, 80% recorded once. The sequenced sample was PBMCs. All receptors come from a woman aged 50 to 60 in good health and CMV-seropositive.

The genes are TRBV27 and TRBJ2-3; TRBD2 agrees at 10 bases. The V gene's germline CDR1 is MNHEY and CDR2 SMNVEV (reference sequence). CDR3 length equals 15 residues. V lost 5 bases and J lost 6; bases outside the gene matches: 8. CDR3 DNA sequence: TGTGCCAGCAGTGTAGCGGGGGGTACTCGGGATACGCAGTATTTT. The encoded protein is CASSVAGGTRDTQYF.

The chain employs TRBV7-9 and TRBJ2-1; 10 nucleotides match TRBD2. The CDR3 sequence is 13 residues long. The V segment lost 4 bases and the J segment 16 bases; nucleotides outside the gene matches: 10. Per the germline V gene, CDR1 is SEHNR and CDR2 is FQNEAQ (reference sequence). CDR3 in DNA: TGTGCCAGCAGCTCCCCACCGGGACTAGCGACCTTCTTC. Translating gives CASSSPPGLATFF.

This clone showed up just a few times. CDR3 loop: CATSSGLSIGETQYF. CDR3 DNA sequence: TGTGCCACCAGCAGCGGACTGTCAATAGGGGAGACCCAGTACTTC. The chain carries TRBV15 and TRBJ2-5, with D maybe TRBD2 (5 bases). The CDR3 sequence is 15 residues long. Trimming shortened V by 3 bases and J by 5 bases, and 16 bases separated the two germline ends. CDR1 is LNHNV and CDR2 is YYDKDF in the germline V gene (reference sequence). Complete variable domain (other parts from reference TRBV15 and TRBJ2-5): DAMVIQNPRYQVTQFGKPVTLSCSQTLNHNVMYWYQQKSSQAPKLLFHYYDKDFNNEADTPDNFQSRRPNTSFCFLDIRSPGLGDTAMYLCATSSGLSIGETQYFGPGTRLLVL.

The chain combines TRBV7-2 with TRBJ1-1; 7 positions agree with TRBD1. The CDR3 consists of 15 residues. Trimming took 5 bases from V and 1 from J; bases not matched to a gene: 7. Germline loops: CDR1 SGHTA, CDR2 FQGNSA. The CDR3 DNA reads TGTGCCAGCAGCCGGGACAGCGGCTCGAACACTGAAGCTTTCTTT. Translated: CASSRDSGSNTEAFF.

V is TRBV7-2 and J is TRBJ1-5; D not certain. CDR3 length equals 16 residues. Germline lookup yields CDR1 SGHTA and CDR2 FQGNSA. V was clipped by 1 base and J by 6 bases, with 16 bases between them. The CDR3: CASSLGPTGVVQPQHF. CDR3 DNA: TGTGCCAGCAGCTTAGGTCCCACCGGTGTGGTTCAGCCCCAGCATTTT.

V and J are TRBV9 and TRBJ2-7, with D maybe TRBD1 (6 bases). The CDR3 totals 15 residues. V lost 0 bases and J 5 bases, leaving 15 bases between the germline ends. Germline CDR1 and CDR2: SGDLS and YYNGEE. CDR3 in DNA: TGTGCCAGCAGCGTAGTAGGGGGAAATGGAGACGAGCAGTACTTC. Translation gives CASSVVGGNGDEQYF.

This clone was detected once. The rearrangement joins TRBV19 to TRBJ2-5, with D perhaps matching TRBD1 (5 bases). The CDR3 totals 14 residues. Germline CDR1 is LNHDA and CDR2 is SQIVND (reference sequence). V lost 5 bases and J lost 10, with 20 bases in between. The CDR3 nucleotides are TGTGCCAGTAGTTCCCAGCAGGGTTCCCTCGTCCAGTACTTC. Residues: CASSSQQGSLVQYF. Supplemented by reference TRBV19 and TRBJ2-5, the full variable domain reads DGGITQSPKYLFRKEGQNVTLSCEQNLNHDAMYWYRQDPGQGLRLIYYSQIVNDFQKGDIAEGYSVSREKKESFPLTVTSAQKNPTAFYLCASSSQQGSLVQYFGPGTRLLVL.

This clone occurred once. The J gene is TRBJ2-7, the V gene TRBV6-5, with D perhaps TRBD2 (5 bases). CDR1 and CDR2 from the germline V gene are MNHEY and SVGAGI. The V gene lost 6 bases and the J gene lost 7 bases, with 19 bases spanning the gap. This CDR3 comprises 14 residues. This CDR3 reads CASSLAGNRGEQYF. CDR3 coding DNA: TGTGCCAGCAGCCTTGCGGGCAACCGGGGAGAGCAGTACTTC.

This chain links TRBV18 with TRBJ2-7, with 8 bases fitting TRBD2. The V and J ends lost 3 bases and 4 bases, in that order; junction bases with no gene match: 11. From germline, CDR1 is KGHSH and CDR2 LQKENI. CDR3 length: 16 residues. The CDR3: CASSPTGTRHLYEQYF. In DNA, the CDR3 is TGTGCCAGCTCACCTACCGGGACTAGACACCTTTACGAGCAGTACTTC.

As for this clone: Other DNA sequences in this sample translate to the same CDR3. The gene calls are TRBV27 and TRBJ2-5; 9 bases map to TRBD1. Germline V gene data show CDR1 as MNHEY and CDR2 as SMNVEV (reference sequence). V lost 7 bases and J lost 1; bases outside the gene matches: 4. The length of the CDR3 is 14 residues. The CDR3 loop is CASKNRGPQETQYF. As DNA, the CDR3 is TGTGCCAGCAAAAACAGGGGGCCCCAAGAGACCCAGTACTTC.

V and J are TRBV4-2 and TRBJ2-3; D uncertain. There are 14 residues in the CDR3. Germline CDR1 reads LGHNA; CDR2 reads YNFKEQ. Deletions cut 1 base from V and 6 bases from J, with 11 bases between. The chain's CDR3 is CASSQGAHLDTQYF. CDR3 DNA sequence: TGTGCCAGCAGCCAAGGGGCACATCTGGATACGCAGTATTTT.

The chain recombines TRBV30 with TRBJ1-5; D not certain. The CDR3 loop spans 15 amino acids. The germline gives CDR1 GTSNPN, CDR2 SVGIG (reference sequence). V lost 0 bases and J lost 2, with 11 bases in between. This CDR3 reads CAWSVRGMGNQPQHF. Here the CDR3 DNA reads TGTGCCTGGAGTGTACGGGGAATGGGCAATCAGCCCCAGCATTTT.

The chain links TRBV14 to TRBJ2-5; weak D call: TRBD2 (7 bases). The DNA end favors TRBJ2-7, so the J call may be wrong. Germline values: CDR1 SGHDN, CDR2 FVKESK. The CDR3 has 13 amino acids. CDR3 bases: TGTGCCAGCAGCCGGGGGGGCTTTTACGAGCAGTACTTC. Translated: CASSRGGFYEQYF.

Notes on this clone: One junction end disagrees with the germline gene, perhaps due to a read error. The rearrangement links TRBV7-9 to TRBJ1-5; D not resolved. CDR1 is SEHNR and CDR2 is FQNEAQ in the germline V gene (reference sequence). This CDR3 contains 13 residues. CDR3 coding DNA: TGTTCCAGCAGCCCGTTTGGCAATCAGCCCCAGCATTTT. It encodes CSSSPFGNQPQHF. The whole variable domain, remainder taken from reference TRBV7-9 and TRBJ1-5, is DTGVSQNPRHKITKRGQNVTFRCDPISEHNRLYWYRQTLGQGPEFLTYFQNEAQLEKSRLLSDRFSAERPKGSFSTLEIQRTEQGDSAMYLCSSSPFGNQPQHFGDGTRLSIL.

A single count supports this clone. The chain carries TRBV2 and TRBJ1-1; possibly TRBD1 for D (5 bases). Germline-derived CDR1 and CDR2 are SNHLY and FYNNEI. The germline V and J ends were trimmed by 6 bases and 7 bases, with 18 bases remaining between them. The CDR3 is made up of 14 amino acids. The CDR3 region has the DNA TGTGCCAGCAGGTACGGGGGGAGAGGCGGTGAAGCTTTCTTT. Its translation: CASRYGGRGGEAFF.

The table lists this clone with a count of one. The chain recombines TRBV18 with TRBJ1-2, with 8 bases that match TRBD1. This CDR3 is built from 16 residues. J lost 5 bases, V lost 3 bases, and 11 bases had no gene match. Per germline, CDR1 KGHSH and CDR2 LQKENI. CDR3 amino acids: CASSPNDRGLGYGYTF. The CDR3 bases are TGTGCCAGCTCACCGAACGACAGGGGTCTGGGGTATGGCTACACCTTC.

The V gene is TRBV11-3, the J gene TRBJ2-2, with D maybe TRBD2 (6 bases). Trimming pared 2 bases from V and 5 bases from J, leaving 21 bases between. The V gene's germline CDR1 is SGHNT and CDR2 YENEEA. The CDR3 is 18 amino acids. CDR3 loop: CASSLRLLAGGDTGELFF. Written as DNA, the CDR3 is TGTGCCAGCAGCTTAAGGTTGTTGGCTGGCGGGGATACCGGGGAGCTGTTTTTT.

This sequence joins TRBV27 and TRBJ2-1, with a possible D match to TRBD2 (5 bases). The CDR3 contains 13 residues. Germline loops: CDR1 MNHEY, CDR2 SMNVEV (reference sequence). The germline V and J ends were trimmed by 5 bases and 9 bases, with 14 bases remaining between them. The CDR3 reads CASSGLASSEQFF. CDR3 sequence (DNA): TGTGCCAGCAGTGGGCTAGCAAGTTCTGAGCAGTTCTTC.

This clone was observed a single time. The chain couples TRBV30 to TRBJ1-4, with unresolved D. This CDR3 spans 14 amino acids. Trimming took off 4 bases at V and 8 bases at J, with 17 bases between the two ends. Germline values: CDR1 GTSNPN, CDR2 SVGIG (reference sequence). CDR3 loop: CAWTQPGFGEKLFF. The CDR3 coding sequence is TGTGCCTGGACCCAACCCGGGTTCGGAGAAAAACTGTTTTTT. Supplemented by reference TRBV30 and TRBJ1-4, the full variable domain reads SQTIHQWPATLVQPVGSPLSLECTVEGTSNPNLYWYRQAAGRGLQLLFYSVGIGQISSEVPQNLSASRPQDRQFILSSKKLLLSDSGFYLCAWTQPGFGEKLFFGSGTQLSVL.

The chain uses TRBV10-3 and TRBJ1-1; a possible D gene is TRBD1 (6 bases). This CDR3 is built from 12 residues. CDR1 is ENHRY and CDR2 is SYGVKD in the germline V gene. V was cut by 6 bases and J by 4 bases, with 9 bases left in between. CDR3 sequence: CAISSTGTEAFF. CDR3 bases: TGTGCCATCAGCTCGACAGGCACTGAAGCTTTCTTT.